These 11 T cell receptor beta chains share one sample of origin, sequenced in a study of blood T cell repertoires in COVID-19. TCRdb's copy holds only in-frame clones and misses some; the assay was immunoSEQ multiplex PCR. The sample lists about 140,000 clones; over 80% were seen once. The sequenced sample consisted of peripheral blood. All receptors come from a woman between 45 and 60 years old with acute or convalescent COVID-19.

The CDR3 protein is CASSLGMGQGAETQYF. The CDR3 nucleotides read TGTGCCAGCAGCCTGGGTATGGGACAGGGGGCCGAGACCCAGTACTTC. The V and J genes are TRBV9 and TRBJ2-5; 12 nucleotides agree with TRBD1. The CDR3 spans 16 residues. Trimming removed 4 bases from V and 5 bases from J; junction bases left unmatched: 9. CDR1 SGDLS and CDR2 YYNGEE come from the germline V gene.

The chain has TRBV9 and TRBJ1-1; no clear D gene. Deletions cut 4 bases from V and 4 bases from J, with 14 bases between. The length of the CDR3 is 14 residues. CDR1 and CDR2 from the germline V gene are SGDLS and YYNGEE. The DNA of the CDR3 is TGTGCCAGCAGCACCCGAGGGTCGGGCACTGAAGCTTTCTTT. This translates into CASSTRGSGTEAFF.

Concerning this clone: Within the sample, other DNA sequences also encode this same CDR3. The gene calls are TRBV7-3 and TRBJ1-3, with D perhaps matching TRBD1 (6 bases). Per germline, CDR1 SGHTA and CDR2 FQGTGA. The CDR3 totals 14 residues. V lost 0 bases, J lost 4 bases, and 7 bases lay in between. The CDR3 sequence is CASSLTGGGNTIYF. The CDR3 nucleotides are TGTGCCAGCAGCTTAACAGGGGGAGGAAACACCATATATTTT.

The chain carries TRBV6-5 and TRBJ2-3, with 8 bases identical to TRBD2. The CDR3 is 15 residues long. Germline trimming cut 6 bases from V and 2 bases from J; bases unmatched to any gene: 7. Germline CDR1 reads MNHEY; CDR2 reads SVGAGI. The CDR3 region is CASSVTSGYTDTQYF. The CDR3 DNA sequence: TGTGCCAGCAGCGTCACTAGCGGTTACACAGATACGCAGTATTTT.

The CDR3 loop reads CAISESMVGATGGNQPQHF. For the CDR3, the DNA is TGTGCCATCAGTGAGTCAATGGTTGGGGCCACGGGGGGCAATCAGCCCCAGCATTTT. V gene TRBV10-3 combines with J gene TRBJ1-5; TRBD1 might be the D (5 bases). Trimming cost V 0 bases and J 2 bases, with 20 bases left between them. The CDR3 extends over 19 amino acids. The germline gives CDR1 ENHRY, CDR2 SYGVKD.

The CDR3, as DNA: TGCGCCAGCAGCCAAGAGCGGACTGAACCCCGGATATATTTT. Translating it yields CASSQERTEPRIYF. The chain couples TRBV4-1 to TRBJ1-3; D remains unclear. CDR3 length equals 14 residues. Germline V CDR1 and CDR2: MGHRA, YSYEKL. Trimming pared 0 bases from V and 13 bases from J, leaving 16 bases between.

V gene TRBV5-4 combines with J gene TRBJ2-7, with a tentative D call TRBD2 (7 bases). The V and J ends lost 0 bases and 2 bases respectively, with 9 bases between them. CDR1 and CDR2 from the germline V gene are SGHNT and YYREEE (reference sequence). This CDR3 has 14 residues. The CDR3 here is CASSLGEGAYEQYF. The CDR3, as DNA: TGTGCCAGCAGCTTGGGGGAGGGGGCCTACGAGCAGTACTTC.

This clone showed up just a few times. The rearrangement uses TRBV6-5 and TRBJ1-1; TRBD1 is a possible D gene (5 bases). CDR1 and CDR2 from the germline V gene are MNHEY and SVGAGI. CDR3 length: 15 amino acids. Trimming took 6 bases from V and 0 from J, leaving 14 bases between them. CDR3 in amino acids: CASSRGGLMNTEAFF. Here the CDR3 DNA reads TGTGCCAGCAGCCGGGGGGGACTGATGAACACTGAAGCTTTCTTT.

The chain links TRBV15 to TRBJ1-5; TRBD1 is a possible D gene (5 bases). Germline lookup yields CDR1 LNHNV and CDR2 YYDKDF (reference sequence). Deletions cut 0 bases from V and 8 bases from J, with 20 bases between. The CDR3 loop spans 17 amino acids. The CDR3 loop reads CATSRDRSGSHTKPQHF. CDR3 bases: TGTGCCACCAGCAGAGATCGGTCAGGGTCCCATACTAAGCCCCAGCATTTT.

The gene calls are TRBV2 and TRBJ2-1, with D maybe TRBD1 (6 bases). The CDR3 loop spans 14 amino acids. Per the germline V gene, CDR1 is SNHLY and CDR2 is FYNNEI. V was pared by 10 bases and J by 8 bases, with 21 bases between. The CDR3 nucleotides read TGTGCCACCCCTGCCGGGAACAAGGGGGATGAGCAGTTCTTC. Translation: CATPAGNKGDEQFF.

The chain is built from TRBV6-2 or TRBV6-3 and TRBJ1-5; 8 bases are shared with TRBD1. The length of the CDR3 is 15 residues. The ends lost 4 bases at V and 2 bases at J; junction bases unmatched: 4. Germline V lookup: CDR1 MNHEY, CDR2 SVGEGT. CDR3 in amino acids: CASSWWGQGNQPQHF. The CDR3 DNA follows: TGTGCCAGCAGTTGGTGGGGACAGGGCAATCAGCCCCAGCATTTT.